This T cell receptor beta chain was recorded in a study of T cells in tuberculosis. Background on the study: The T cells targeted glucose monomycolate, a mycobacterial lipid, via CD1B.

As for this clone: What it recognizes is unknown.

The CDR3 spans 13 residues. V dropped 5 bases and J dropped 6 bases, with 13 bases sitting between them. CDR1 is SNHLY and CDR2 is FYNNEI in the germline V gene. The study's findings and limits: Smaller alpha distances in active tuberculosis partly reflected shorter CDR3-alpha lengths.

Repertoires were generated with immunoSEQ multiplex PCR, while TCRdb's copy carries only in-frame clones and drops some. The sample holds fewer than 35,000 clones, roughly 94% seen once. Unsorted cryopreserved PBMC were sequenced, averaging around 99,000 T cells per clinical donor. The sequence was collected from a donor between 10 and 35 years old with latent tuberculosis or without tuberculosis infection. This rearrangement joins TRBV2 to TRBJ1-1; D is undetermined. Input material: PBMCs. CDR3 bases: TGTGCCAGCAGTCAAAACGGTCGTGCTGAAGCTTTCTTT. It yields the protein CASSQNGRAEAFF.